A single sample gave rise to the 23 T cell receptor beta chains below, sequenced in a study of blood T cell repertoires in COVID-19. The data were produced by immunoSEQ multiplex PCR, yet TCRdb's version contains in-frame clones alone and is incomplete. The repertoire holds tens of thousands of clones, with over 80% as singletons. Sequenced sample: peripheral blood. The receptors derive from a woman of 80 years or more with acute or convalescent COVID-19.

CDR3 in amino acids: CAISTGVSYNEQFF. The CDR3 coding sequence is TGTGCCATCAGTACAGGGGTATCCTACAATGAGCAGTTCTTC. This chain links TRBV10-3 with TRBJ2-1, with 7 bases aligning to TRBD1. The CDR3 loop spans 14 amino acids. With V trimmed by 5 bases and J by 1 base, 2 bases remained unmatched. CDR1 is ENHRY and CDR2 is SYGVKD in the germline V gene.

The J gene is TRBJ2-7, the V gene TRBV6-1; possible D gene TRBD2, 5 bases. Trimming took off 3 bases at V and 7 bases at J, with 22 bases between the two ends. Looked up from germline, CDR1 is MNHNS and CDR2 is SASEGT. The CDR3 covers 16 residues. Here the CDR3 reads CASSEGLSTIRGEQYF. DNA of the CDR3: TGTGCCAGCAGTGAGGGTCTCTCTACCATCCGAGGGGAGCAGTACTTC.

This chain uses TRBV7-2 with TRBJ2-7; D ambiguous. Germline loops: CDR1 SGHTA, CDR2 FQGNSA. V lost 5 bases to trimming and J lost 0 bases, with 8 bases between them. CDR3 size: 13 residues. Here the CDR3 reads CASSQAYSYEQYF. In nucleotides, the CDR3 is TGTGCCAGCAGCCAGGCGTACTCCTACGAGCAGTACTTC.

V gene TRBV27 combines with J gene TRBJ1-6, with D unclear. In germline, CDR1 is MNHEY, CDR2 SMNVEV (reference sequence). Between the trimmed V and J ends, which lost 3 bases and 8 bases, there was a span of 11 bases. This CDR3 comprises 14 residues. CDR3 DNA sequence: TGTGCCAGCAGTTTCGAGACTGGAGATTCACCCCTCCACTTT. Translated, it gives CASSFETGDSPLHF.

This sequence joins TRBV7-6 and TRBJ2-7; no reliable D call. The germline V gene has CDR1 SGHVS and CDR2 FNYEAQ. The V end lost 5 bases, the J end lost 0 bases, and 23 bases lay between the germline ends. The CDR3 has 18 residues. As DNA, the CDR3 is TGTGCCAGCAGCCCCGCCACCCCGGGTCCTTCTAGCTCCTACGAGCAGTACTTC. Its protein product is CASSPATPGPSSSYEQYF.

This chain uses TRBV9 with TRBJ2-1; 13 bases match TRBD2. V was clipped by 4 bases and J by 2 bases; unmatched bases: 6. This CDR3 is 17 amino acids long. Germline V gene lookup returns CDR1 SGDLS and CDR2 YYNGEE. The CDR3: CASSLGTSGIPYNEQFF. As DNA, the CDR3 is TGTGCCAGCAGCCTCGGGACTAGCGGGATTCCCTACAATGAGCAGTTCTTC.

The chain recombines TRBV6-5 with TRBJ2-7, with 8 positions matching TRBD2. The CDR3 runs to 14 residues. Per germline, CDR1 MNHEY and CDR2 SVGAGI. Trimming removed 5 bases from V and 6 bases from J; junction bases left unmatched: 9. This chain's CDR3 is CASSQRGYGAEQYF. CDR3 in DNA: TGTGCCAGCAGTCAGCGGGGGTATGGGGCCGAGCAGTACTTC.

The chain uses TRBV5-4 and TRBJ2-5; D is unresolved. The CDR3 consists of 13 residues. V lost 5 bases and J lost 5, with 13 bases in between. Germline assignment: CDR1 SGHNT and CDR2 YYREEE (reference sequence). CDR3 in amino acids: CASRHPLGETQYF. The CDR3 DNA sequence: TGTGCCAGCAGGCATCCCCTCGGGGAGACCCAGTACTTC.

The rearrangement joins TRBV4-2 to TRBJ2-7; 10 bases agree with TRBD2. V was pared by 2 bases and J by 3 bases, with 1 base of the junction left unmatched. The CDR3 runs 14 residues. Germline CDR1 LGHNA, CDR2 YNFKEQ. The CDR3: CASSQSSGSYEQYF. The DNA of the CDR3 is TGTGCCAGCAGCCAATCTAGCGGGAGCTACGAGCAGTACTTC.

The rearrangement joins TRBV5-1 to TRBJ2-1; 8 bases agree with TRBD2. The length of the CDR3 is 18 residues. V lost 4 bases, J lost 6 bases, and 18 bases stayed unmatched. Germline V gene lookup returns CDR1 SGHRS and CDR2 YFSETQ. CDR3 sequence reads: CASSTYPPAGGPGNEQFF. CDR3 nucleotide sequence: TGCGCCAGCAGCACCTACCCTCCGGCGGGAGGTCCGGGCAATGAGCAGTTCTTC.

The genes are TRBV5-1 and TRBJ2-7; weak D call: TRBD2 (7 bases). V was trimmed by 0 bases and J by 7 bases, leaving 17 bases between them. Per the germline V gene, CDR1 is SGHRS and CDR2 is YFSETQ. This CDR3 contains 15 residues. CDR3 loop: CASSLVGTGGEEQYF. In nucleotides, the CDR3 is TGCGCCAGCAGCTTGGTAGGTACGGGGGGCGAGGAGCAGTACTTC.

The rearrangement joins TRBV2 to TRBJ1-2; possibly TRBD1 for D (5 bases). The CDR3 loop spans 15 amino acids. Germline loops: CDR1 SNHLY, CDR2 FYNNEI. V lost 6 bases and J 4 bases, leaving 18 bases between the germline ends. Here the CDR3 DNA reads TGTGCCAGCAGCCTCTCGCGGAGGGGAACCTATGGCTACACCTTC. It is translated as CASSLSRRGTYGYTF.

The rearrangement joins TRBV27 to TRBJ2-3; maybe TRBD1 (5 bases). Germline V CDR1 and CDR2: MNHEY, SMNVEV (reference sequence). The CDR3 is 15 residues long. V gave up 4 bases and J gave up 2 bases, with 13 bases separating them. CDR3 amino acids: CASSYRAGNTDTQYF. The CDR3 DNA is TGTGCCAGCAGTTATCGGGCAGGGAACACAGATACGCAGTATTTT.

This chain connects TRBV7-3 to TRBJ1-2; perhaps TRBD1 as D (5 bases). The CDR3 is 15 amino acids. V shed 5 bases and J shed 0 bases, with 13 bases lying between them. Germline values: CDR1 SGHTA, CDR2 FQGTGA. The CDR3, as DNA: TGTGCCAGCAGCGCTATGACAGCTACTAACTATGGCTACACCTTC. Translating it yields CASSAMTATNYGYTF.

The genes are TRBV9 and TRBJ2-7; no definite D call. The germline V and J ends were trimmed by 2 bases and 3 bases, with 12 bases remaining between them. The CDR3 is made up of 14 amino acids. Germline CDR1 SGDLS, CDR2 YYNGEE. DNA of the CDR3: TGTGCCAGCAGCGTGGCCAGTGGCGGCTACGAGCAGTACTTC. It specifies CASSVASGGYEQYF.

The V and J genes are TRBV19 and TRBJ1-2; a possible D gene is TRBD1 (5 bases). The germline V gene has CDR1 LNHDA and CDR2 SQIVND (reference sequence). Trimming left V 7 bases short and J 5 bases short, with 20 bases between. CDR3 size: 15 residues. The CDR3 DNA reads as TGTGCCAGTATCCAGCGGGGGGGGAATCCATATGGCTACACCTTC. Protein product: CASIQRGGNPYGYTF.

V gene TRBV2 combines with J gene TRBJ1-2; D might be TRBD1 (6 bases). Germline assignment: CDR1 SNHLY and CDR2 FYNNEI. The V and J ends lost 6 bases and 3 bases respectively, with 17 bases between them. The CDR3 sequence is 15 residues long. This chain's CDR3 is CASRQQGIKDYGYTF. DNA of the CDR3: TGTGCCAGCAGGCAACAGGGAATCAAGGACTATGGCTACACCTTC.

The chain joins TRBV4-1 to TRBJ1-1; 9 bases line up with TRBD1. The trim removed 4 bases at V and 5 bases at J, leaving 8 bases unmatched. CDR1 and CDR2 (germline): MGHRA, YSYEKL. The CDR3 has 15 amino acids. The CDR3 protein is CASSRGQGPGTEAFF. The CDR3 DNA sequence: TGCGCCAGCAGCCGAGGACAGGGGCCTGGGACTGAAGCTTTCTTT.

This clone was detected only once. The V call is TRBV4-2, the J call TRBJ2-3; D may be TRBD1 (6 bases). Deletions cut 1 base from V and 0 bases from J, with 14 bases between. The germline gives CDR1 LGHNA, CDR2 YNFKEQ. This CDR3 is 17 amino acids long. CDR3 protein: CASSQATGPRSTDTQYF. DNA of the CDR3: TGTGCCAGCAGCCAAGCCACAGGGCCCCGCAGCACAGATACGCAGTATTTT.

The chain uses TRBV11-2 and TRBJ1-2; D unresolved. Germline V gene sequence: CDR1 SGHAT, CDR2 FQNNGV. This CDR3 is built from 13 residues. Trimming left V 1 base short and J 6 bases short, with 9 bases between. The CDR3 loop reads CASSLGLDNGYTF. CDR3 nucleotides: TGTGCCAGCAGCTTAGGACTCGATAATGGCTACACCTTC.

The chain recombines TRBV2 with TRBJ1-5; TRBD1 matches 7 bases. CDR1 and CDR2 from the germline V gene are SNHLY and FYNNEI. V was clipped by 4 bases and J by 3 bases; unmatched bases: 9. The CDR3 has 16 amino acids. CDR3 bases: TGTGCCAGCAGTGCCGGGCAAGAGGGGGCCAATCAGCCCCAGCATTTT. Its translation: CASSAGQEGANQPQHF.

This clone was detected ten times or more. CDR3 coding DNA: TGTGCCAGTAGTAGTAGGGACAGAGATCAGCCCCAGCATTTT. Amino acids: CASSSRDRDQPQHF. This chain connects TRBV19 to TRBJ1-5; 7 bases match TRBD1. CDR3 size: 14 residues. In germline, CDR1 is LNHDA, CDR2 SQIVND (reference sequence). Trimming at V came to 4 bases and at J to 5 bases, leaving 5 bases not matched to a gene.

The chain combines TRBV6-5 with TRBJ2-3; no definite D call. The CDR3 consists of 11 residues. V was pared by 6 bases and J by 6 bases, with 7 bases between. Per germline, CDR1 MNHEY and CDR2 SVGAGI. The CDR3 reads CASSPRDTQYF. The CDR3 DNA reads TGTGCCAGCAGCCCCAGGGATACGCAGTATTTT.